This is a list of T cell receptor beta chains from one sample in a study of T cell responses to AZD1222 COVID-19 vaccine. Clones were read by immunoSEQ multiplex PCR, and TCRdb kept only the in-frame ones, dropping some. The data show 100,000 to 130,000 clones, with around 90% seen just once and roughly 4.3% held by the top ten. This specimen consisted of peripheral blood, obtained on day 0 of AZD1222 vaccination. The origin of the receptors is an adult in good health. The CDR3 runs from the conserved cysteine through the conserved F or W. D genes are given only for firm matches. Expanded clones are given a class, and other clones once, few, many or no size at all.

J gene | V gene | D gene | clone size | CDR3 DNA | CDR3 protein
TRBJ2-3 | TRBV3-1/TRBV3-2 | TRBD2 | - | TGTGCCAGCAGCCTTCCTAATGGCGGGAGAGCTAGCACAGATACGCAGTATTTT | CASSLPNGGRASTDTQYF
TRBJ1-5 | TRBV18 | - | few | TGTGCCAGCTCACCGTCGGAAAATCAGCCCCAGCATTTT | CASSPSENQPQHF
TRBJ2-2 | TRBV24-1 | - | - | TGTGCCACCAGTGAAACTACCGGGGAGCTGTTTTTT | CATSETTGELFF
TRBJ2-2 | TRBV6-2/TRBV6-3 | - | - | TGTGCCAGCAGTTACTCGACGGGGGAGCTGTTTTTT | CASSYSTGELFF
TRBJ1-1 | TRBV5-6 | - | - | TGTGCCAGCAGTGGGTTGGCTTCGAACACTGAAGCTTTCTTT | CASSGLASNTEAFF
TRBJ2-1 | TRBV11-2 | - | - | TGTGCCAGCAGCACCGTTGGGGGACCCTACAATGAGCAGTTCTTC | CASSTVGGPYNEQFF
TRBJ1-1 | TRBV6-4 | - | - | TGTGCCAGCAGCACCGAATTGAACACTGAAGCTTTCTTT | CASSTELNTEAFF
TRBJ1-2 | TRBV7-3 | TRBD1 | - | TGTGCCAGCAGCTTAGGGGGACAGGGGACTGGCTACACCTTC | CASSLGGQGTGYTF
TRBJ1-5 | TRBV12-3/TRBV12-4 | - | - | TGTGCCAGCAGCCGTACTGGTTATCAGCCCCAGCATTTT | CASSRTGYQPQHF
TRBJ2-1 | TRBV18 | TRBD2 | - | TGTGCCAGCTCACCACAATGGGGAGGGGATGAGCAGTTCTTC | CASSPQWGGDEQFF
TRBJ1-1 | TRBV12-5 | - | few | TGTGCTAGTGGTCCATCGGAGGAAGCTTTCTTT | CASGPSEEAFF
TRBJ2-5 | TRBV7-6 | TRBD2 | - | TGTGCCAGCAGCCCTAGAGGAGCGGGAGGGCCGGAGACCCAGTACTTC | CASSPRGAGGPETQYF
TRBJ2-5 | TRBV25-1 | - | - | TGTGCCAGCAGTGCCGACAGGGGAGGGGTGGGGACCCAGTACTTC | CASSADRGGVGTQYF
TRBJ1-1 | TRBV30 | - | - | TGTGCCTGGAAGGAGAGTTTGAACACTGAAGCTTTCTTT | CAWKESLNTEAFF
TRBJ1-1 | TRBV9 | - | - | TGTGCCAGCAGCGTAGTTGAGGGGGTAGGCACTGAAGCTTTCTTT | CASSVVEGVGTEAFF
TRBJ2-7 | TRBV29-1 | - | once | TGCAGCGTTGAACAGACTTCGGACTACGAGCAGTACTTC | CSVEQTSDYEQYF
TRBJ2-3 | TRBV7-3 | - | - | TGTGCCAGCAGTCCCTTGGGGGTGGCAGATACGCAGTATTTT | CASSPLGVADTQYF
TRBJ2-4 | TRBV6-2/TRBV6-3 | - | - | TGTGCCAGCAGTTGGGGGTTGAACATTCAGTACTTC | CASSWGLNIQYF
TRBJ1-6 | TRBV7-2 | - | - | TGTGCCAGCAGCCAGCCTTACTATAATTCACCCCTCCACTTT | CASSQPYYNSPLHF
TRBJ2-3 | TRBV5-1 | TRBD2 | - | TGCGCCAGCAGTCCCACAGCGGGGACTAGCACAGATACGCAGTATTTT | CASSPTAGTSTDTQYF
TRBJ1-2 | TRBV5-4 | - | - | TGTGCCAGCAGCCTAAAGGAGGGTTGGGGCTACACCTTC | CASSLKEGWGYTF